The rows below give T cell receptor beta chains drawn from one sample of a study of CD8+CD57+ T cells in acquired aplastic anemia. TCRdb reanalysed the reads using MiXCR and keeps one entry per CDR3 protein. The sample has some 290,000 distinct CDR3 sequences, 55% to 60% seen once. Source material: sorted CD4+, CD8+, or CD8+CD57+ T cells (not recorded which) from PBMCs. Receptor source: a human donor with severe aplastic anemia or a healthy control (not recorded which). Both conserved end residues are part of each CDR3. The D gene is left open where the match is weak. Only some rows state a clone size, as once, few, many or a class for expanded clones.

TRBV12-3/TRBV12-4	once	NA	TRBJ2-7	TGTGCCAGCAGCCCGGCGGGCGGTACCACCGTCGAGCAGTACTTC	CASSPAGGTTVEQYF
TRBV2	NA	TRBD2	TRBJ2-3	TGTGCCAGCAGTGTAAACGGGAGGAGCACAGATACGCAGTATTTT	CASSVNGRSTDTQYF
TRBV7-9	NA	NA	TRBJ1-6	TGTGCCAGCAGCTTAGAAGGGTCGTGGGCCGATAATTCACCCCTCCACTTT	CASSLEGSWADNSPLHF
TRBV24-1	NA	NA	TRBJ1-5	TGTGCCACCAGTTTGGCAGGGTCGAGCAATCAGCCCCAGCATTTT	CATSLAGSSNQPQHF
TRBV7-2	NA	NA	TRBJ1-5	TGTGCCAGCAGCTTACGGGAAGGGAGCAATCAGCCCCAGCATTTT	CASSLREGSNQPQHF
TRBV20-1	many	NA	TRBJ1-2	TGCAGTGCTAGAGGAGAAGGGGGACGCGGCTACACCTTC	CSARGEGGRGYTF
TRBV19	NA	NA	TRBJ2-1	TGTGCCAGTAGTCTAAGACTAATAGATGAGCAGTTCTTC	CASSLRLIDEQFF
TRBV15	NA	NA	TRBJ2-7	TGTGCCGCCAGCAGGGAGGTGGGTTCGTACGAGCAGTACTTC	CAASREVGSYEQYF
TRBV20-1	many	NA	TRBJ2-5	TGCAGTGATCTAGTTGGGACCCAGTACTTC	CSDLVGTQYF
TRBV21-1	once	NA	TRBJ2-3	TGTGCCAGCAGCCTTGATGTCGGGGTCAGCACAGATACGCAGTATTTT	CASSLDVGVSTDTQYF
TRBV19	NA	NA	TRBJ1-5	TGTGCCAGTAGCATCGGGGTTATCCCTAATCAGCCCCAGCATTTT	CASSIGVIPNQPQHF
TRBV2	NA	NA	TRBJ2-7	TGTGCCAGCAGTGAGAGTCCTATGATTGTGCCATACTACGAGCAGTACTTC	CASSESPMIVPYYEQYF
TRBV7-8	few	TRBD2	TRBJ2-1	TGTGCCAGCAGCTTACGCGGGAGAAGGTACAATGAGCAGTTCTTC	CASSLRGRRYNEQFF
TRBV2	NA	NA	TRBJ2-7	TGTGCCAGCACTGATTCTACCTCGGGAGAATGGACTTTCTACGAGCAGTACTTC	CASTDSTSGEWTFYEQYF
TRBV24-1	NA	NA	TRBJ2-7	TGTGCCGGGGCCTCCTGGCACTACGAGCAGTACTTC	CAGASWHYEQYF
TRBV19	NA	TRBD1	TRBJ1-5	TGTGCCAGTAGTAGTACAGGGGTGAGCGAGACCCAGCATTTT	CASSSTGVSETQHF